A selection of T cell receptor beta chains follows, all from one sample in a study of preoperative IRX-2 immunotherapy in early breast cancer. Repertoires were generated with immunoSEQ multiplex PCR, while TCRdb's copy carries only in-frame clones and drops some. The sample shows 30,000 to 45,000 clones, around four fifths of them seen only once. Source: lymph node tissue, taken after IRX-2 immunotherapy. The source of these receptors is a human donor with breast cancer. Each CDR3 is given with its conserved first and last residue. A D gene is named only where the DNA matches it firmly. Expanded clones are given a class, and other clones once, few, many or no size at all.

D: .
size: .
V: TRBV7-8
J: TRBJ1-1
CDR3: CASSLNAQGEPFF
DNA: TGTGCCAGCAGCTTAAACGCGCAGGGTGAACCTTTCTTT

D: TRBD2
size: .
V: TRBV29-1
J: TRBJ2-1
CDR3: CSVVGLAESYNEQFF
DNA: TGCAGCGTTGTTGGACTAGCGGAAAGCTACAATGAGCAGTTCTTC

D: TRBD1
size: .
V: TRBV6-8
J: TRBJ1-2
CDR3: CASSYSRQGGGYTF
DNA: TGTGCCAGCAGTTACTCGAGGCAGGGGGGTGGCTACACCTTC

D: TRBD1
size: .
V: TRBV11-3
J: TRBJ1-1
CDR3: CASSPGTGSRDTEAFF
DNA: TGTGCCAGCAGCCCCGGGACAGGGAGCCGAGACACTGAAGCTTTCTTT

D: .
size: .
V: TRBV28
J: TRBJ2-7
CDR3: CASSTLQGGSYEQYF
DNA: TGTGCCAGCAGCACATTACAGGGCGGCTCCTACGAGCAGTACTTC

D: .
size: once
V: TRBV29-1
J: TRBJ2-5
CDR3: CSVGTGQETQYF
DNA: TGCAGCGTGGGGACCGGGCAAGAGACCCAGTACTTC

D: TRBD2
size: .
V: TRBV11-3
J: TRBJ2-3
CDR3: CASSPRTSGASTDTQYF
DNA: TGTGCCAGCAGCCCTAGGACTAGCGGGGCCTCCACAGATACGCAGTATTTT

D: .
size: once
V: TRBV19
J: TRBJ1-1
CDR3: CASSRNGLKDTEAFF
DNA: TGTGCCAGTAGTAGAAACGGGCTGAAGGACACTGAAGCTTTCTTT

D: .
size: .
V: TRBV19
J: TRBJ1-2
CDR3: CASKRGGYGYTF
DNA: TGTGCCAGTAAAAGGGGAGGCTATGGCTACACCTTC

D: .
size: .
V: TRBV5-1
J: TRBJ1-3
CDR3: CASSLEVSGNTIYF
DNA: TGCGCCAGCAGCTTGGAAGTCTCTGGAAACACCATATATTTT

D: .
size: .
V: TRBV6-8
J: TRBJ1-5
CDR3: CASSYSSRSNQPQHF
DNA: TGTGCCAGCAGTTACTCGTCAAGGAGCAATCAGCCCCAGCATTTT

D: TRBD1
size: .
V: TRBV6-8
J: TRBJ1-5
CDR3: CASSQGTVQPQHF
DNA: TGTGCCAGCAGTCAGGGGACAGTTCAGCCCCAGCATTTT

D: .
size: .
V: TRBV18
J: TRBJ2-5
CDR3: CASSPPGGIQETQYF
DNA: TGTGCCAGCTCACCACCGGGCGGAATCCAAGAGACCCAGTACTTC

D: TRBD2
size: .
V: TRBV5-1
J: TRBJ2-1
CDR3: CASSLDPAGGPYEQFF
DNA: TGCGCCAGCAGCTTGGATCCAGCGGGGGGGCCGTATGAGCAGTTCTTC

D: .
size: .
V: TRBV7-4
J: TRBJ1-4
CDR3: CASSWGRNEKLFF
DNA: TGTGCCAGCAGCTGGGGCAGGAATGAAAAACTGTTTTTT

D: TRBD1
size: .
V: TRBV19
J: TRBJ1-2
CDR3: CASSLYLPSIRDRKTNYGYTF
DNA: TGTGCCAGTAGTCTTTATCTCCCCTCCATCCGGGACAGAAAAACTAACTATGGCTACACCTTC

D: .
size: .
V: TRBV28
J: TRBJ1-6
CDR3: CASHVEQSPLHF
DNA: TGTGCCAGCCACGTAGAGCAGTCACCCCTCCACTTT

D: TRBD2
size: once
V: TRBV6-7
J: TRBJ2-1
CDR3: CASSSVAGGKHEQFF
DNA: TGTGCCAGCAGTTCCGTTGCGGGGGGGAAGCATGAGCAGTTCTTC

D: TRBD1
size: few
V: TRBV6-8
J: TRBJ2-2
CDR3: CASSYSDRGRDTGELFF
DNA: TGTGCCAGCAGTTACTCGGACAGGGGGCGGGATACCGGGGAGCTGTTTTTT

D: TRBD1
size: .
V: TRBV23-1
J: TRBJ1-1
CDR3: CASSQEDRGRTEAFF
DNA: TGCGCCAGCAGCCAGGAAGACAGGGGGCGTACTGAAGCTTTCTTT

D: .
size: .
V: TRBV28
J: TRBJ1-2
CDR3: CASSLWGGRQRTYGYTF
DNA: TGTGCCAGCAGTTTATGGGGAGGGAGACAGAGAACCTATGGCTACACCTTC

D: .
size: .
V: TRBV19
J: TRBJ1-5
CDR3: CASSLRRVGADQPQHF
DNA: TGTGCCAGTAGTCTGCGTAGAGTGGGGGCCGATCAGCCCCAGCATTTT

D: .
size: .
V: TRBV28
J: TRBJ2-3
CDR3: CAITNRDTNTDTQYF
DNA: TGTGCCATCACAAATCGGGACACAAACACAGATACGCAGTATTTT

D: .
size: .
V: TRBV1
J: TRBJ1-2
CDR3: CASSRTTTEANYGYTF
DNA: TGCGCCAGCAGCCGTACCACGACTGAAGCTAACTATGGCTACACCTTC

D: .
size: .
V: TRBV29-1
J: TRBJ2-5
CDR3: CSVGSGVVGETQYF
DNA: TGCAGCGTTGGGTCAGGGGTGGTAGGTGAGACCCAGTACTTC

D: .
size: .
V: TRBV6-8
J: TRBJ2-7
CDR3: CASRDRTHRPYEQYF
DNA: TGTGCCAGCAGAGACAGGACCCACAGGCCTTACGAGCAGTACTTC

D: TRBD1
size: .
V: TRBV10-2
J: TRBJ2-1
CDR3: CASRRTGGWDEQFF
DNA: TGCGCCAGCAGGAGGACAGGGGGTTGGGATGAGCAGTTCTTC

D: .
size: .
V: TRBV12-2
J: TRBJ1-2
CDR3: CAILLSATGSYGYTF
DNA: TGTGCCATACTCCTTAGCGCGACAGGGAGCTATGGCTACACCTTC

D: .
size: few
V: TRBV6-8
J: TRBJ1-5
CDR3: CASSKQGRNQPQHF
DNA: TGTGCCAGCAGTAAACAGGGAAGGAATCAGCCCCAGCATTTT

D: TRBD1
size: .
V: TRBV6-8
J: TRBJ1-5
CDR3: CASSAGGGNQPQHF
DNA: TGTGCCAGCAGTGCAGGGGGGGGAAATCAGCCCCAGCATTTT

D: TRBD1
size: .
V: TRBV15
J: TRBJ2-7
CDR3: CATSSVTGGRDEQYF
DNA: TGTGCCACCAGCAGCGTCACAGGGGGTCGGGACGAGCAGTACTTC

D: TRBD1
size: few
V: TRBV19
J: TRBJ2-7
CDR3: CASTGTDYEQYF
DNA: TGTGCCAGTACAGGGACAGACTACGAGCAGTACTTC

D: .
size: .
V: TRBV6-8
J: TRBJ1-1
CDR3: CASSYEAYTEAFF
DNA: TGTGCCAGCAGTTACGAGGCTTACACTGAAGCTTTCTTT

D: TRBD1
size: .
V: TRBV5-1
J: TRBJ1-6
CDR3: CASSLSGQGDSPLHF
DNA: TGCGCCAGCAGCTTGTCAGGACAGGGAGATTCACCCCTCCACTTT

D: TRBD1
size: .
V: TRBV29-1
J: TRBJ1-2
CDR3: CSVGQPNYGYTF
DNA: TGCAGCGTGGGACAGCCTAACTATGGCTACACCTTC

D: TRBD1
size: .
V: TRBV10-2
J: TRBJ1-1
CDR3: CASSDPGQLNTEAFF
DNA: TGCGCCAGCAGTGACCCGGGACAGCTGAACACTGAAGCTTTCTTT

D: .
size: .
V: TRBV30
J: TRBJ1-6
CDR3: CACPRTASYNSPLHF
DNA: TGTGCCTGTCCGAGGACGGCCTCCTATAATTCACCCCTCCACTTT

D: .
size: .
V: TRBV7-7
J: TRBJ2-3
CDR3: CASSLNGGSFSDTQYF
DNA: TGTGCCAGCTCCCTGAATGGAGGGTCTTTCTCAGATACGCAGTATTTT

D: TRBD2
size: .
V: TRBV6-4
J: TRBJ2-1
CDR3: CASKSRGEGSYNEQFF
DNA: TGTGCCAGCAAATCCCGAGGGGAGGGCTCCTACAATGAGCAGTTCTTC

D: .
size: .
V: TRBV28
J: TRBJ1-3
CDR3: CASSDTGTGNTIYF
DNA: TGTGCCAGCTCAGACACCGGGACAGGAAACACCATATATTTT